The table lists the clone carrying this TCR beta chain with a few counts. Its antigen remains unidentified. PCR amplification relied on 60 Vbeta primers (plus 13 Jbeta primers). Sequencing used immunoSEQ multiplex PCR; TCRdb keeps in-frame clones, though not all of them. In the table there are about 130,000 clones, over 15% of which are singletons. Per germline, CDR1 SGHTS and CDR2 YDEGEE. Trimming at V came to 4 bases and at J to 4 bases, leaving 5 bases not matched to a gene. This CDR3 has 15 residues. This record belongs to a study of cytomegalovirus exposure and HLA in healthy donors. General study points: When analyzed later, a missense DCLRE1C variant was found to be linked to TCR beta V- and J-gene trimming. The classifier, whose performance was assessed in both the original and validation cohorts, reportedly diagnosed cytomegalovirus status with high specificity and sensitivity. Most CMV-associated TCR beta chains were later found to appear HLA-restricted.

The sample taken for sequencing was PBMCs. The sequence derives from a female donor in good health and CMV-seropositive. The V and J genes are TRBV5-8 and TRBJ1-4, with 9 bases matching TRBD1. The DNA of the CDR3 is TGTGCCAGCAGCCCGCGGGACAGGGTTAATGAAAAACTGTTTTTT. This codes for CASSPRDRVNEKLFF. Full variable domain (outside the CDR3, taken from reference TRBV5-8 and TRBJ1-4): EAGVTQSPTHLIKTRGQQATLRCSPISGHTSVYWYQQALGLGLQFLLWYDEGEERNRGNFPPRFSGRQFPNYSSELNVNALELEDSALYLCASSPRDRVNEKLFFGSGTQLSVL.